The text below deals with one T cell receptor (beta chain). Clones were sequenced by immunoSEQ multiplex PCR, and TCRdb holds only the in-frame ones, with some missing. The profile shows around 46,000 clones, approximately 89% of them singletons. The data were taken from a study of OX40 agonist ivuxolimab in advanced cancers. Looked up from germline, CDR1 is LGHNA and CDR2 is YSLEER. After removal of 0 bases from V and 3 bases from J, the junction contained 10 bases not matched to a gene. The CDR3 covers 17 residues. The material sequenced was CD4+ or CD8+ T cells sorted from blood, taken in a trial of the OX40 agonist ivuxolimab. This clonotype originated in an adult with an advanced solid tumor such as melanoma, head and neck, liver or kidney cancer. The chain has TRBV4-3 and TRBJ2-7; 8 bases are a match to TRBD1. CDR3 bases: TGCGCCAGCAGCCAAGAGATTCCGGCCAGGGGGCTCTACGAGCAGTACTTC. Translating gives CASSQEIPARGLYEQYF.